The rows below give T cell receptor beta chains drawn from one sample of a study of cytomegalovirus exposure and HLA in healthy donors. The data were produced by immunoSEQ multiplex PCR, yet TCRdb's version contains in-frame clones alone and is incomplete. The top ten clones hold about 1.9% of a sample with 65,000 to 80,000 clones, about 95% of them seen once. The sequenced sample was PBMCs. These receptors were taken from a woman aged 18-35 years in good health and CMV-seropositive. CDR3s include the opening cysteine and the closing phenylalanine or tryptophan. The order of the fields is clone size, V gene, J gene, D gene, CDR3 DNA, CDR3 protein. D genes are given only for firm matches. Rows give clone size only sometimes, using once, few, many, or a class for an expanded clone.

.	TRBV27	TRBJ2-5	.	TGTGCCAGCAGTGAACAGGTCCCAGGGGAGACCCAGTACTTC	CASSEQVPGETQYF
.	TRBV4-3	TRBJ2-1	.	TGCGCCAGCAGCCAAGGGGGGCGGACTGAGCAGTTCTTC	CASSQGGRTEQFF
.	TRBV6-5	TRBJ1-5	TRBD1	TGTGCCAGCAGTCGACAGGGAGGCAATCAGCCCCAGCATTTT	CASSRQGGNQPQHF
.	TRBV5-4	TRBJ2-3	.	TGTGCCAGCAGCCCAGGGGGGTCGAGAGATACGCAGTATTTT	CASSPGGSRDTQYF
.	TRBV7-2	TRBJ1-4	.	TGTGCCAGCAGCTTAGGGGGAGTCAGTGAAAAACTGTTTTTT	CASSLGGVSEKLFF
few	TRBV5-4	TRBJ1-6	.	TGTGCCAGCAGCTTGGACAGCTCCTATAATTCACCCCTCCACTTT	CASSLDSSYNSPLHF
.	TRBV2	TRBJ1-4	.	TGTGCCAGCAGTGATTTCGGGGGGACTAATGAAAAACTGTTTTTT	CASSDFGGTNEKLFF
.	TRBV6-1	TRBJ2-7	TRBD2	TGTGCCAGCACCTCCGGACTAGGGGCTTACGAGCAGTACTTC	CASTSGLGAYEQYF
.	TRBV7-9	TRBJ2-7	TRBD2	TGTGCCAGCAGCTCCGGGACTAGCGGATACGAGCAGTACTTC	CASSSGTSGYEQYF
.	TRBV11-2	TRBJ1-1	TRBD1	TGTGCCAGCAGCTTAGCCGGACAGGGGATGGGAATGAACACTGAAGCTTTCTTT	CASSLAGQGMGMNTEAFF
.	TRBV9	TRBJ1-3	.	TGTGCCAGCAGCCCTCAGGGGTATTTTGGAAACACCATATATTTT	CASSPQGYFGNTIYF
.	TRBV7-9	TRBJ2-7	TRBD2	TGTGCCAGCAGCTCCAGGACTAGCGGGACCTACGAGCAGTACTTC	CASSSRTSGTYEQYF
.	TRBV5-4	TRBJ1-5	.	TGTGCCAGCAGCTTGCTTTGGGGCCGTCAACGGCCCCAGCATTTT	CASSLLWGRQRPQHF
.	TRBV7-8	TRBJ1-3	TRBD1	TGTGCCAGCAGCCAAGACAGGGGGCTTGGAAACACCATATATTTT	CASSQDRGLGNTIYF
.	TRBV15	TRBJ2-7	.	TGTGCCACCAGCTACGGCGGGGGCATGGGCGAGCAGTACTTC	CATSYGGGMGEQYF
.	TRBV7-6	TRBJ1-1	.	TGTGCCAGCAGCGAAGAGGGATCCACTGAAGCTTTCTTT	CASSEEGSTEAFF
.	TRBV5-1	TRBJ2-5	.	TGCGCCAGCAGCCCCGGGGGGCCCCAAGAGACCCAGTACTTC	CASSPGGPQETQYF
.	TRBV5-4	TRBJ1-1	.	TGTGCCAGCAGCTTGGGAGGCAGAAAAGAAGCTTTCTTT	CASSLGGRKEAFF
.	TRBV7-6	TRBJ2-5	.	TGTGCCAGCAGCTCAGGGGGGCTCCAGGAGACCCAGTACTTC	CASSSGGLQETQYF
.	TRBV6-1	TRBJ2-5	.	TGTGCCAGCAGTTGGGAGGCAAGTCAAGAGACCCAGTACTTC	CASSWEASQETQYF
.	TRBV7-6	TRBJ1-6	.	TGTGCCAGCAGCTTAAGTCCGCAGAATTCACCCCTCCACTTT	CASSLSPQNSPLHF
.	TRBV2	TRBJ1-5	TRBD1	TGTGCCAGCAGTGAAGACAGGGGGCCCGGTCAGCCCCAGCATTTT	CASSEDRGPGQPQHF
.	TRBV23-1	TRBJ2-2	.	TGCGCCAGCAGTCGCCAGGGGACCACCGGGGAGCTGTTTTTT	CASSRQGTTGELFF
.	TRBV30	TRBJ1-6	.	TGTGCCTTGAATCCCGGGTCAAATTCACCCCTCCACTTT	CALNPGSNSPLHF
few	TRBV20-1	TRBJ2-1	.	TGCAGTGCGCAACTAGGGTATGAGCAGTTCTTC	CSAQLGYEQFF
.	TRBV18	TRBJ1-1	.	TGTGCCAGCTCTAACCCCTCGGGATATAACACTGAAGCTTTCTTT	CASSNPSGYNTEAFF
once	TRBV7-9	TRBJ2-1	.	TGTGCCAGCATTAGGTTTACGGCGGGATCTAACTCCTACAATGAGCAGTTCTTC	CASIRFTAGSNSYNEQFF
.	TRBV9	TRBJ2-4	TRBD2	TGTGCCAGCAGCCCCCGGGGTAGCGGGCTGGTGAACATTCAGTACTTC	CASSPRGSGLVNIQYF
once	TRBV6-1	TRBJ2-7	.	TGTGCCAGCACCGCTATGGACAGCGAATCCTACGAGCAGTACTTC	CASTAMDSESYEQYF
.	TRBV30	TRBJ2-7	TRBD1	TGTGCCTGGGGGGGCAGGGGAGTCGGACAGGGCCGTACCTACGAGCAGTACTTC	CAWGGRGVGQGRTYEQYF
.	TRBV7-9	TRBJ2-2	TRBD1	TGTGCCAGCAGCACCCGACAGGGTATAGGGGAGCTGTTTTTT	CASSTRQGIGELFF
few	TRBV5-4	TRBJ2-3	TRBD2	TGTGCCAGCAGCCCGGGACTAGCGGGGGTGTACACAGATACGCAGTATTTT	CASSPGLAGVYTDTQYF
.	TRBV30	TRBJ1-6	.	TGTGCCTGGAATACCCGACAGAACATTTATAATTCACCCCTCCACTTT	CAWNTRQNIYNSPLHF
once	TRBV11-2	TRBJ1-1	.	TGTGCCAGCAGCTCGGGACTTGAAGCTTTCTTT	CASSSGLEAFF
.	TRBV5-1	TRBJ1-1	.	TGCGCCAGCAGCTTGGGAGGGGGGGTTGGATTGGACACTGAAGCTTTCTTT	CASSLGGGVGLDTEAFF
.	TRBV30	TRBJ1-1	.	TGTGCCTGGAGTGTACAGGTGAACACTGAAGCTTTCTTT	CAWSVQVNTEAFF
.	TRBV21-1	TRBJ2-7	.	TGTGCCAGCAGCACTAGTACAGGGGCTTCCTACGAGCAGTACTTC	CASSTSTGASYEQYF
.	TRBV19	TRBJ1-2	TRBD1	TGTGCCAGTAGGCCCGGGACAGGGCCTAACTATGGCTACACCTTC	CASRPGTGPNYGYTF
.	TRBV5-1	TRBJ2-7	.	TGCGCCAGCAGCTTGGGGTACAGGGAAGGCGACCACGAGCAGTACTTC	CASSLGYREGDHEQYF
once	TRBV2	TRBJ1-5	TRBD1	TGTGCCAGCAGGGCTCAGGGGGCGCAGGGCAATCAGCCCCAGCATTTT	CASRAQGAQGNQPQHF
.	TRBV7-8	TRBJ1-6	.	TGTGCCAGCAGCCCAGGCTCTCGGTTACAGGGAGATAATTCACCCCTCCACTTT	CASSPGSRLQGDNSPLHF
once	TRBV4-2	TRBJ1-1	TRBD1	TGTGCCAGCACCCGGGACAGGGGGAGGGGGAACACTGAAGCTTTCTTT	CASTRDRGRGNTEAFF
.	TRBV6-1	TRBJ1-4	.	TGTGCCAGCAGTTTTGTCAGGGAATTTGAAAAACTGTTTTTT	CASSFVREFEKLFF
.	TRBV14	TRBJ2-3	.	TGTGCCAGCAGCCAAGTTAGGGGGGGCAATACAGATACGCAGTATTTT	CASSQVRGGNTDTQYF
medium-sized	TRBV6-4	TRBJ1-1	TRBD1	TGTGCCAGCAGTGAGCGACAGGGGGCGAGCACTGAAGCTTTCTTT	CASSERQGASTEAFF
.	TRBV7-8	TRBJ1-5	.	TGTGCCAGCAGCCCAGGGGTGGAGAGCAATCAGCCCCAGCATTTT	CASSPGVESNQPQHF
.	TRBV7-9	TRBJ1-6	TRBD1	TGTGCCAGCAGCTCCAGAGACAGGGGAAATTCACCCCTCCACTTT	CASSSRDRGNSPLHF
.	TRBV5-1	TRBJ2-7	TRBD2	TGCGCCAGCAGTTGGGGACTAGCGGGAGGGTTCGAGCAGTACTTC	CASSWGLAGGFEQYF
.	TRBV7-9	TRBJ2-1	.	TGTGCCAGCAGCTTATCGGGGCGGGGCCACTACAATGAGCAGTTCTTC	CASSLSGRGHYNEQFF